This is a list of T cell receptor beta chains from one sample in a study of early T cells in non-severe SARS-CoV-2 infection. TCRdb used MiXCR to reprocess the 5' RACE reads, holding one entry per CDR3 protein. The data show about 29,000 distinct CDR3 sequences, with about 4.5% seen just once and under 6.5% held by the top ten. Sequencing input: whole blood. The source is an adult who was a healthcare worker with PCR-confirmed SARS-CoV-2 infection or an uninfected control (not recorded which). CDR3s include the opening cysteine and the closing phenylalanine or tryptophan. D genes are given only for firm matches. The size entry is marked missing in some rows and otherwise reads once, few, many or a size class.

TRBJ1-1 many TRBV12-3/TRBV12-4 - CASTPSRVSDTEAFF TGTGCCAGCACTCCCTCCCGGGTGTCGGACACTGAAGCTTTCTTT
TRBJ1-4 many TRBV2 - CASRKQTGKTNEKLFF TGTGCCAGCAGAAAGCAGACGGGAAAAACTAATGAAAAACTGTTTTTT
TRBJ1-4 - TRBV18 - CASSIVVGDEKLFF TGTGCCAGCTCAATTGTCGTGGGGGATGAAAAACTGTTTTTT
TRBJ2-3 many TRBV7-9 TRBD2 CASSLAFSGIRDTQYF TGTGCCAGCAGCTTAGCGTTTAGCGGGATCCGAGATACGCAGTATTTT
TRBJ1-3 many TRBV12-3/TRBV12-4 TRBD1 CASSLRTGWGGTIYF TGTGCCAGCAGTTTGAGGACAGGATGGGGAGGCACCATATATTTT
TRBJ2-1 - TRBV2 - CASSEGLGYNEQFF TGTGCCAGCAGTGAAGGTCTAGGCTACAATGAGCAGTTCTTC
TRBJ1-1 many TRBV6-5 - CASSWGGTEAFF TGTGCCAGCAGTTGGGGCGGCACTGAAGCTTTCTTT
TRBJ1-2 many TRBV12-3/TRBV12-4 TRBD1 CASSFVTGVRNYGYTF TGTGCCAGCAGTTTTGTAACAGGGGTTCGGAACTATGGCTACACCTTC
TRBJ2-1 many TRBV15 - CATSTLSGNEQFF TGTGCCACCAGCACTCTCTCAGGCAATGAGCAGTTCTTC
TRBJ2-7 many TRBV2 TRBD1 CASIQGQGAYEQYF TGTGCCAGCATTCAAGGACAGGGGGCCTACGAGCAGTACTTC
TRBJ2-3 many TRBV30 TRBD2 CACTSGGISTDTQYF TGTGCCTGCACTAGCGGGGGGATTAGCACAGATACGCAGTATTTT
TRBJ1-1 many TRBV6-5 TRBD1 CASSSQGGMTEAFF TGTGCCAGCAGTTCTCAGGGGGGGATGACTGAAGCTTTCTTT
TRBJ1-4 many TRBV5-1 - CASSDPNGQTAFEDEKLFF TGCGCCAGCAGCGATCCTAACGGCCAAACAGCCTTCGAGGATGAAAAACTGTTTTTT
TRBJ2-5 few TRBV14 TRBD2 CASSRETSGLQETQYF TGTGCCAGCAGCCGCGAAACTAGCGGATTACAAGAGACCCAGTACTTC
TRBJ2-2 - TRBV4-2 TRBD2 CASSPGLAGGRGTGELFF TGTGCCAGCAGCCCCGGACTAGCGGGAGGTCGTGGCACCGGGGAGCTGTTTTTT
TRBJ1-5 many TRBV6-6 - CASSLHDNQPQHF TGTGCCAGCAGTCTCCATGACAATCAGCCCCAGCATTTT
TRBJ1-5 many TRBV12-3/TRBV12-4 TRBD1 CASSFGTGLNSNQPQHF TGTGCCAGCAGTTTTGGGACAGGACTAAATAGCAATCAGCCCCAGCATTTT
TRBJ1-1 few TRBV6-1 - CASSEAEDYYGNTEAFF TGTGCCAGCAGTGAAGCAGAGGACTACTATGGGAACACTGAAGCTTTCTTT
TRBJ2-7 many TRBV20-1 TRBD2 CSARGLAGGLLYEQYF TGCAGTGCTAGAGGACTAGCGGGAGGTCTTTTATACGAGCAGTACTTC
TRBJ1-2 many TRBV19 TRBD1 CASWDRLYGYTF TGTGCCAGTTGGGACAGACTCTATGGCTACACCTTC
TRBJ2-1 many TRBV6-5 - CASSTGGNEQFF TGTGCCAGCAGTACCGGTGGGAATGAGCAGTTCTTC
TRBJ1-5 many TRBV19 - CASRVPEGNQPQHF TGTGCCAGCCGTGTGCCGGAGGGCAATCAGCCCCAGCATTTT
TRBJ2-7 many TRBV7-2 TRBD1 CASSPGRTGGFYEQYF TGTGCCAGCAGCCCCGGGCGGACAGGAGGTTTCTACGAGCAGTACTTC
TRBJ2-7 few TRBV5-1 TRBD2 CASSIRTSGDYEQYF TGCGCCAGCAGCATACGGACTAGCGGCGACTACGAGCAGTACTTC
TRBJ2-1 few TRBV5-5 - CASSFSREQFF TGTGCCAGCAGCTTTAGTCGTGAGCAGTTCTTC
TRBJ2-5 few TRBV7-3 - CASSSAGYQETQYF TGTGCCAGCAGCTCCGCGGGGTACCAAGAGACCCAGTACTTC
TRBJ2-2 - TRBV6-1 TRBD2 CASSVDTDGLAAPLFF TGTGCCAGCAGTGTCGATACCGATGGACTAGCGGCTCCTCTGTTTTTT
TRBJ1-2 many TRBV5-4 - CASSSNREGGYTF TGTGCCAGCAGCTCAAACCGGGAAGGAGGCTACACCTTC
TRBJ1-1 few TRBV7-2 TRBD1 CASSNRGKTEAFF TGTGCCAGCAGCAACAGGGGGAAGACTGAAGCTTTCTTT